This TCR beta chain was sequenced for a study of T cell responses to AZD1222 COVID-19 vaccine. For the study at large: Some second doses came at about 4 weeks and others at about 12 weeks; these were pooled.

Germline V gene sequence: CDR1 MNHEY, CDR2 SVGAGI. V was trimmed by 4 bases and J by 7 bases, leaving 11 bases between them. CDR3 length equals 13 residues. Repertoires were generated with immunoSEQ multiplex PCR, while TCRdb's copy carries only in-frame clones and drops some. The repertoire includes 90,000 to 100,000 clones, around 89% of them detected once, and 7.5% sits in the top ten. Source: peripheral blood, taken on day 0 of AZD1222 vaccination. The chain is built from TRBV6-5 and TRBJ1-5; D gene uncertain. This TCR derives from an adult in good health. CDR3 bases: TGTGCCAGCAGTTCCTACCTTCAACAGCCCCAGCATTTT. As protein: CASSSYLQQPQHF.